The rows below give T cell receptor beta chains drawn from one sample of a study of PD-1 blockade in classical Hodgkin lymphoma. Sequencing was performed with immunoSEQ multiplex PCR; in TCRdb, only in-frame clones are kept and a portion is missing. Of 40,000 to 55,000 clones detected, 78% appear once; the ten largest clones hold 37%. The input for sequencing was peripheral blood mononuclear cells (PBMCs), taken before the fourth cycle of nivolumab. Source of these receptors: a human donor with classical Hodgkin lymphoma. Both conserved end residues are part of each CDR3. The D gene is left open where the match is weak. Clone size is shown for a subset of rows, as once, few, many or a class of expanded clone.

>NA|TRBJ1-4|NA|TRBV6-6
CASSPMTGGNEKLFF
TGTGCCAGCAGCCCTATGACAGGCGGCAATGAAAAACTGTTTTTT
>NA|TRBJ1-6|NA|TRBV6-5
CASSRRDNFASPLHF
TGTGCCAGCAGCCGTAGGGACAATTTCGCTTCACCCCTCCACTTT
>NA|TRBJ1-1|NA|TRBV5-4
CASSLYQGKNTEAFF
TGTGCCAGCAGCTTGTACCAGGGGAAGAACACTGAAGCTTTCTTT
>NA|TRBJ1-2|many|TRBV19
CASSTTRNYGYTF
TGTGCCAGTAGTACTACACGAAACTATGGCTACACCTTC
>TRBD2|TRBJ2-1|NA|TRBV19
CASSPTSGGYNEQFF
TGTGCCAGTAGCCCAACCAGCGGGGGGTACAATGAGCAGTTCTTC
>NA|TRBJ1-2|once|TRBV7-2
CASSLDRANYGYTF
TGTGCCAGCAGCTTAGACAGGGCTAACTATGGCTACACCTTC
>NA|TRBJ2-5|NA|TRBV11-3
CASSLAALETQYF
TGTGCCAGCAGCTTAGCTGCCTTGGAGACCCAGTACTTC
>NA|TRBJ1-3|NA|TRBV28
CASGVTGNTIYF
TGTGCCAGTGGGGTCACTGGAAACACCATATATTTT
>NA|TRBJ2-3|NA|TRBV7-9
CASSPTSTDTQYF
TGTGCCAGCAGCCCAACTAGCACAGATACGCAGTATTTT
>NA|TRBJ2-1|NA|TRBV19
CASTEVDRNNEQFF
TGTGCCAGTACCGAGGTGGACCGGAACAATGAGCAGTTCTTC
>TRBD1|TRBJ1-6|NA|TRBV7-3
CASSLGQEGSPLHF
TGTGCCAGCAGCCTTGGACAGGAAGGTTCACCCCTCCACTTT
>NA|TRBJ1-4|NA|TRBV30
CAWSPNPRPRTGEKLFF
TGTGCCTGGAGTCCTAATCCAAGGCCCAGAACTGGCGAAAAACTGTTTTTT
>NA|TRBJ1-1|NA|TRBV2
CASNLAGPNAEAFF
TGTGCCAGCAATCTGGCTGGACCCAACGCTGAAGCTTTCTTT
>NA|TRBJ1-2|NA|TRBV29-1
CSVATGGEYGYTF
TGCAGCGTAGCTACCGGTGGAGAATATGGCTACACCTTC
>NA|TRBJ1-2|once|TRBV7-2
CASSLGPSGGYGYTF
TGTGCCAGCAGCTTAGGGCCTTCGGGGGGGTATGGCTACACCTTC
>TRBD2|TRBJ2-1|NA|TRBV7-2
CASSSGLSYNEQFF
TGTGCCAGCAGCTCGGGACTAAGCTACAATGAGCAGTTCTTC
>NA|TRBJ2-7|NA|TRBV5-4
CASSLGLGVYEQYF
TGTGCCAGCAGCTTGGGGCTAGGGGTCTACGAGCAGTACTTC
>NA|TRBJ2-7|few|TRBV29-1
CSVNRGTGNEQYF
TGCAGCGTTAATCGGGGTACTGGGAACGAGCAGTACTTC
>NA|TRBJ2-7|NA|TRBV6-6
CASMAGTYEQYF
TGTGCCAGCATGGCAGGAACCTACGAGCAGTACTTC
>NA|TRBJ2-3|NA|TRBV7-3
CASSSTGSTDTQYF
TGTGCCAGCAGCTCCACAGGGAGCACAGATACGCAGTATTTT
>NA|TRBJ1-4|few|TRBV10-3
CAITGNLNEKLFF
TGTGCCATCACCGGGAACTTAAATGAAAAACTGTTTTTT
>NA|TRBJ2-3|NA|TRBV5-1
CASSTGLSTDTQYF
TGCGCCAGCAGCACGGGACTTAGCACAGATACGCAGTATTTT
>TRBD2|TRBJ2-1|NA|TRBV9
CASSVSLLANEQFF
TGTGCCAGCAGCGTTTCATTACTAGCGAATGAGCAGTTCTTC
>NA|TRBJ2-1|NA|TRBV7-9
CASSPWGRRDFNEQFF
TGTGCCAGCAGCCCCTGGGGCAGAAGAGATTTCAATGAGCAGTTCTTC
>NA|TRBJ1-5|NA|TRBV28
CASIPRAEGQPQHF
TGTGCCAGCATCCCTCGGGCGGAGGGCCAGCCCCAGCATTTT
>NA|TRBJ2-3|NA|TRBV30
CAWSVGGDTQYF
TGTGCCTGGAGTGTAGGAGGAGATACGCAGTATTTT
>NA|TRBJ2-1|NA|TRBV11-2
CASSLDRGINEQFF
TGTGCCAGCAGCTTAGACCGTGGGATCAATGAGCAGTTCTTC
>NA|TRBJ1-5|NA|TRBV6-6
CASSYVRVGQPQHF
TGTGCCAGCAGTTACGTACGGGTTGGTCAGCCCCAGCATTTT
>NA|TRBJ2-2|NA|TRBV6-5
CASSISYTGELFF
TGTGCCAGCAGCATTTCGTACACCGGGGAGCTGTTTTTT
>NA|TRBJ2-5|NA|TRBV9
CASSTLQAQETQYF
TGTGCCAGCAGCACCCTCCAGGCTCAAGAGACCCAGTACTTC
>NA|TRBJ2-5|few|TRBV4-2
CASSQDPPLSSAPTQYF
TGTGCCAGCAGCCAAGATCCCCCCCTTTCCAGCGCCCCTACCCAGTACTTC
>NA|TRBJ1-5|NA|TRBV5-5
CASSPSLPYGNQPQHF
TGTGCCAGCAGCCCATCCCTCCCCTACGGCAATCAGCCCCAGCATTTT
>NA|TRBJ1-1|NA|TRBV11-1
CASSLRTGNTEAFF
TGTGCCAGCAGCTTAAGGACGGGGAACACTGAAGCTTTCTTT
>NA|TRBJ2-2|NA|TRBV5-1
CASSLGVTDTGELFF
TGCGCCAGCAGCTTGGGGGTAACGGACACCGGGGAGCTGTTTTTT
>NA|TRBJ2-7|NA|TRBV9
CASSVGLSYEQYF
TGTGCCAGCAGCGTAGGACTCAGCTACGAGCAGTACTTC